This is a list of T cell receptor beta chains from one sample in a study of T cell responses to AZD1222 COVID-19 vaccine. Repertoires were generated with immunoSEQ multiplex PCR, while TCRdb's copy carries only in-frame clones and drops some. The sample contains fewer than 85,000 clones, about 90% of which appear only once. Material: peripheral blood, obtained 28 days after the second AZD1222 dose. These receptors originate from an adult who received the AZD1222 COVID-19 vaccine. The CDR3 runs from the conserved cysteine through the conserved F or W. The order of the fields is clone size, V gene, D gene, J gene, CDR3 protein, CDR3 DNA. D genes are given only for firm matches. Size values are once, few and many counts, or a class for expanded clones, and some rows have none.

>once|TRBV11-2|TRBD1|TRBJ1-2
CASSFRGNYGYTF
TGTGCCAGCAGCTTCAGGGGGAACTATGGCTACACCTTC
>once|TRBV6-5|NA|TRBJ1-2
CASSYSIKGYGYTF
TGTGCCAGCAGTTACTCGATCAAGGGGTATGGCTACACCTTC
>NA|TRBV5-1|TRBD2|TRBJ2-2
CASSSTLTSGSSGGELFF
TGCGCCAGCAGCTCCACCCTCACTAGCGGGAGTTCGGGCGGGGAGCTGTTTTTT
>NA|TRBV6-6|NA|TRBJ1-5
CASSYAVQPQHF
TGTGCCAGCAGTTACGCCGTCCAGCCCCAGCATTTT
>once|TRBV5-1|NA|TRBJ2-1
CASSLVAVLPGNEQFF
TGCGCCAGCAGCTTGGTCGCGGTTCTCCCAGGGAATGAGCAGTTCTTC
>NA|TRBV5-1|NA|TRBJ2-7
CASWGNTYEQYF
TGCGCCAGCTGGGGGAATACCTACGAGCAGTACTTC
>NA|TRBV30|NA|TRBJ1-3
CAWQGSSGNTIYF
TGTGCCTGGCAGGGTTCCTCTGGAAACACCATATATTTT
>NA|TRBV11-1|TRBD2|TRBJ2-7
CASSFWGGTTYEQYF
TGTGCCAGCAGCTTTTGGGGGGGGACCACCTACGAGCAGTACTTC
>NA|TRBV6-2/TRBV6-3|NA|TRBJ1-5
CASSYSGGSNQPQHF
TGTGCCAGCAGTTACTCGGGTGGTAGCAATCAGCCCCAGCATTTT
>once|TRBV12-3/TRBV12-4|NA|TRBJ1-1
CASSLPPNKAFF
TGTGCCAGCAGCCTGCCACCGAACAAAGCTTTCTTT
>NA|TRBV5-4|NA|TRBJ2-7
CASSSHGRPPYEQYF
TGTGCCAGCAGCAGTCATGGACGGCCTCCGTACGAGCAGTACTTC
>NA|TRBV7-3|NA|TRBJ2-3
CASSPGGPSTDTQYF
TGTGCCAGCAGCCCCGGAGGGCCCTCGACAGATACGCAGTATTTT
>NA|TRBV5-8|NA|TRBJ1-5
CASSLGLLGGRGQPQHF
TGTGCCAGCAGCTTGGGCCTACTCGGGGGACGGGGTCAGCCCCAGCATTTT
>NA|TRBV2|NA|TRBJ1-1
CASKSPTEAFF
TGTGCCAGCAAATCACCCACTGAAGCTTTCTTT
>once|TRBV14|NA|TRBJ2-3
CASSQGLTDTQYF
TGTGCCAGCAGCCAGGGACTCACAGATACGCAGTATTTT
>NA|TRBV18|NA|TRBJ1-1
CASSPLDRNTEAFF
TGTGCCAGCTCACCTCTGGACAGGAACACTGAAGCTTTCTTT
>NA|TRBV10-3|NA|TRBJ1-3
CAISESEGFSGNTIYF
TGTGCCATCAGTGAGTCGGAAGGTTTTTCTGGAAACACCATATATTTT
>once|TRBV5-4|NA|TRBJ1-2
CASSSKGGYLSYTF
TGTGCCAGCAGCTCGAAGGGAGGGTACTTGAGCTACACCTTC
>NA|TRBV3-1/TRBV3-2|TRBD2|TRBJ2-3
CASSPSASGTGEDTQYF
TGTGCCAGCAGCCCTTCCGCTAGCGGGACGGGAGAAGATACGCAGTATTTT
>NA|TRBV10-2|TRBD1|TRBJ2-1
CASSPGGTGLQNEQFF
TGCGCCAGCTCACCCGGTGGGACAGGCCTACAAAATGAGCAGTTCTTC
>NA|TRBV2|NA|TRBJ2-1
CAISGNPGGNEQFF
TGTGCCATATCCGGGAACCCAGGGGGGAATGAGCAGTTCTTC
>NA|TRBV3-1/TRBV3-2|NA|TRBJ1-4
CASSPRGEKLFF
TGTGCCAGCAGCCCCAGAGGAGAAAAACTGTTTTTT
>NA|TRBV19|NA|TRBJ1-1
CASSTPGQANTEAFF
TGTGCCAGTTCAACCCCGGGACAAGCAAACACTGAAGCTTTCTTT
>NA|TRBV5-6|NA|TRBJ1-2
CASSPVLGGYTF
TGTGCCAGCAGCCCGGTACTAGGGGGCTACACCTTC
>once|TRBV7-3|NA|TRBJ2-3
CASSRTNSQDTQYF
TGTGCCAGCAGCCGGACCAATTCTCAAGATACGCAGTATTTT